The clone carrying this TCR beta chain was detected many times. Exclusion of a patient resulted from uncontrolled infection, other autoimmune disease, pregnancy or lactation. TCR beta CDR3 region amplification was performed from RNA transcripts. The HTBI set primed first-round TCR CDR3 RT-PCR. Each CDR3 protein is one row after TCRdb ran MiXCR on the multiplex PCR reads. The sample lists about half a million distinct CDR3 sequences, approximately 25% occurring once. The data derive from a study of T cells in Graves' hyperthyroidism and ophthalmopathy. V lost 0 bases and J lost 2, with 14 bases in between. Looked up from germline, CDR1 is SGHNT and CDR2 is YYREEE (reference sequence). This CDR3 is built from 16 residues.

The V call is TRBV5-4, the J call TRBJ1-1, with D maybe TRBD1 (5 bases). The source material was blood. The receptor was isolated from a woman younger than 45 with Graves' ophthalmopathy. The CDR3 sequence: CASSLGGAKTNTEAFF. As DNA, the CDR3 is TGTGCCAGCAGCTTGGGAGGGGCGAAAACAAACACTGAAGCTTTCTTT.